This T cell receptor (beta chain) was captured by sequencing in a study of cytomegalovirus exposure and HLA in healthy donors. Overall study findings and caveats: In vitro confirmation showed three CMV-associated chains to be CMV antigen specific. For presence/absence analyses, sequencing depth was assumed to be roughly uniform across donors.

The trim removed 2 bases at V and 1 base at J, leaving 13 bases unmatched. Germline assignment: CDR1 PRHDT and CDR2 FYEKMQ (reference sequence). CDR3 size: 18 residues. Although they were nominally healthy when sampled, donors likely had unrecorded immune exposures. The PCR was carried out with 60 Vbeta primers and 13 Jbeta primers. Only in-frame clones appear in the TCRdb table, and some are missing; sequencing was by immunoSEQ multiplex PCR. Its listing shows roughly 120,000 clones. To note about this clone: What it binds is not known.

Specimen: PBMCs. The receptor comes from a man aged 25-45 years in good health and CMV-seronegative. The chain joins TRBV13 to TRBJ1-1, with 7 nucleotides matching TRBD1. CDR3: CASSLYRGRGTGNTEAFF. The CDR3 nucleotides read TGTGCCAGCAGCTTATACAGGGGCAGGGGGACGGGGAACACTGAAGCTTTCTTT. Together with reference TRBV13 and TRBJ1-1, the CDR3 gives the full variable domain: AAGVIQSPRHLIKEKRETATLKCYPIPRHDTVYWYQQGPGQDPQFLISFYEKMQSDKGSIPDRFSAQQFSDYHSELNMSSLELGDSALYFCASSLYRGRGTGNTEAFFGQGTRLTVV.